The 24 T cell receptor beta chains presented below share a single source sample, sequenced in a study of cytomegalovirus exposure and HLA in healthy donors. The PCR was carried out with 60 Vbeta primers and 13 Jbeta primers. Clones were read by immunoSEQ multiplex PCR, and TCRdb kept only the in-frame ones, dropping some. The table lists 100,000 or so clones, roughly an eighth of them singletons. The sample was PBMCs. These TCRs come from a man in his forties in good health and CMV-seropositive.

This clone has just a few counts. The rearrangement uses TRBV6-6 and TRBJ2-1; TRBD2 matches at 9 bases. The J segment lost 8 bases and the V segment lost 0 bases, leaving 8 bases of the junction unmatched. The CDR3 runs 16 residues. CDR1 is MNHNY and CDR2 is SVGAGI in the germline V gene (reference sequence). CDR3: CASSYSGGRAGDEQFF. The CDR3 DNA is TGTGCCAGCAGTTACTCGGGCGGGAGGGCCGGAGATGAGCAGTTCTTC.

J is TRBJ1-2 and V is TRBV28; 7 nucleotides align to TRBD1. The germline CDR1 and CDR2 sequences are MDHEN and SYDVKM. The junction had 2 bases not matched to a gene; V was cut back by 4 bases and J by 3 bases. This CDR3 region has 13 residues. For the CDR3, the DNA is TGTGCCAGCAGTTCCGGACAGGACTATGGCTACACCTTC. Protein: CASSSGQDYGYTF.

The CDR3 DNA follows: TGTGCCAGCAGCTTAGGAACAGCCGGCAATCAGCCCCAGCATTTT. Residues: CASSLGTAGNQPQHF. The rearrangement joins TRBV7-9 to TRBJ1-5; D ambiguous. The germline gives CDR1 SEHNR, CDR2 FQNEAQ (reference sequence). This CDR3 comprises 15 residues. The V and J ends lost 1 base and 2 bases respectively, with 9 bases between them.

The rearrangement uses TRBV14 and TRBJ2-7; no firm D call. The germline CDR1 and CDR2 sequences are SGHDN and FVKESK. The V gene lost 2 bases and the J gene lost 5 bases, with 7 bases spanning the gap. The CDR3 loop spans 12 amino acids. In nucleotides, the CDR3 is TGTGCCAGCAGCCAATTTTCAAACGAGCAGTACTTC. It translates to CASSQFSNEQYF.

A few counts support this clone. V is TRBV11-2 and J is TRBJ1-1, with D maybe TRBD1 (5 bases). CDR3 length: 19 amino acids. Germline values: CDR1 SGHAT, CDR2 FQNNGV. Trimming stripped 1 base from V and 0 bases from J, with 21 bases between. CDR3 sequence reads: CASSLAKYRWGVVNTEAFF. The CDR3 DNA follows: TGTGCCAGCAGCTTAGCTAAGTATAGGTGGGGGGTTGTGAACACTGAAGCTTTCTTT.

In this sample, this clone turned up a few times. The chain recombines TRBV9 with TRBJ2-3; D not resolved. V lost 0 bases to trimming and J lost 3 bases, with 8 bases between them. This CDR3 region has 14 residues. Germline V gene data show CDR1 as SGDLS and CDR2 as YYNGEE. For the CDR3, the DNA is TGTGCCAGCAGCGTAGAGAGTAGAACAGATACGCAGTATTTT. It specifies CASSVESRTDTQYF.

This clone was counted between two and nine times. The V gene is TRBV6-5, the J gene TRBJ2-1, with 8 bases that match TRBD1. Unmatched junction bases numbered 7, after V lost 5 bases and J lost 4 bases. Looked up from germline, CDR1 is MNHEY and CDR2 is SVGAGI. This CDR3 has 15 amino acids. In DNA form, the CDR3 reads TGTGCCAGCAGTCCTATCGGGACAGGTTACAATGAGCAGTTCTTC. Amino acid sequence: CASSPIGTGYNEQFF.

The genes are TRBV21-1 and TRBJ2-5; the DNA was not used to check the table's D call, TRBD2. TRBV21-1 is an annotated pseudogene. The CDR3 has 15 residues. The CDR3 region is CARYGNASGEETQYF. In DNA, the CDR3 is TGTGCCAGGTATGGTAATGCTAGCGGAGAAGAGACCCAGTACTTC.

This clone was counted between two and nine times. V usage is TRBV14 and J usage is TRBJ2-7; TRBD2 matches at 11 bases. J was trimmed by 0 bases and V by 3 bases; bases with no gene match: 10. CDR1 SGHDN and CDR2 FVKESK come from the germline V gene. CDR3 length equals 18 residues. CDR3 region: CASSQIISGRAYSYEQYF. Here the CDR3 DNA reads TGTGCCAGCAGCCAGATTATTAGCGGGAGGGCATACTCCTACGAGCAGTACTTC.

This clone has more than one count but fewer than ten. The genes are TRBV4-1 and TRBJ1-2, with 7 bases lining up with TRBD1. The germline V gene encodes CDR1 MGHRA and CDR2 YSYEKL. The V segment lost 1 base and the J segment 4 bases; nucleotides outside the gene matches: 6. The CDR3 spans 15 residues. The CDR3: CASSQVPGGGYGYTF. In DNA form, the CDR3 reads TGCGCCAGCAGCCAAGTACCAGGGGGTGGCTATGGCTACACCTTC.

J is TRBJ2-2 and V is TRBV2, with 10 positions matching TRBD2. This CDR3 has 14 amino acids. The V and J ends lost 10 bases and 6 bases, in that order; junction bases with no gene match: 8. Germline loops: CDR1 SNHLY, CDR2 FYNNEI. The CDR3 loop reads CAITRGTSAGELFF. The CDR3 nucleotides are TGTGCCATTACACGCGGGACTAGCGCCGGGGAGCTGTTTTTT.

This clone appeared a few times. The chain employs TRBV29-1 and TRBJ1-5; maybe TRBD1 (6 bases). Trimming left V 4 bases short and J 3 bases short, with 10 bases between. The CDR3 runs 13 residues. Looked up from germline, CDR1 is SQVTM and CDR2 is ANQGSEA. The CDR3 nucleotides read TGCAGCGTTGCCTGGGACATCAATCAGCCCCAGCATTTT. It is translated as CSVAWDINQPQHF.

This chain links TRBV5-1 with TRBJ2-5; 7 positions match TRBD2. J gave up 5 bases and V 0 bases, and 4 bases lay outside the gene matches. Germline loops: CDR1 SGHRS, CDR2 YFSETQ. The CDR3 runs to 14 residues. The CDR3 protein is CASSLGRERETQYF. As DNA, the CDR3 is TGCGCCAGCAGCTTGGGGCGGGAGCGGGAGACCCAGTACTTC.

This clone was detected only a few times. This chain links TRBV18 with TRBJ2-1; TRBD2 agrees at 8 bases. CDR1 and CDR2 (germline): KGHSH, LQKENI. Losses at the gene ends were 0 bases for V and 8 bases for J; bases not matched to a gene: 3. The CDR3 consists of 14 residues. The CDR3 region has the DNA TGTGCCAGCTCACCACCGTCGGGAGGGTATGAGCAGTTCTTC. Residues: CASSPPSGGYEQFF.

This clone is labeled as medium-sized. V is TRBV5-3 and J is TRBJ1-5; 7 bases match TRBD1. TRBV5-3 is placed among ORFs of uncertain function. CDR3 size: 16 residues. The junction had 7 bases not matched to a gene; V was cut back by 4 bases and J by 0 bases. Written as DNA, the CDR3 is TGTGCCAGAAGCCCCACAGGGGCCTATAGCAATCAGCCCCAGCATTTT. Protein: CARSPTGAYSNQPQHF.

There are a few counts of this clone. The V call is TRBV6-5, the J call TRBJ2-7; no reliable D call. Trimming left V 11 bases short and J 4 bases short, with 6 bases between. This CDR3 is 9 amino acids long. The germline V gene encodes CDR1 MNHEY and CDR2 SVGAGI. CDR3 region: CAGRYEQYF. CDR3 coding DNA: TGTGCCGGGCGATACGAGCAGTACTTC.

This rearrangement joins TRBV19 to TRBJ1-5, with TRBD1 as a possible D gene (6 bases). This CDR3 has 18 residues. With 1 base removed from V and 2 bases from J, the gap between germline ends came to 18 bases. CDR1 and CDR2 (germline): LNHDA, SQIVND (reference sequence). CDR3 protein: CASSIGRRRGMGNQPQHF. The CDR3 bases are TGTGCCAGTAGTATAGGTCGACGCAGGGGAATGGGCAATCAGCCCCAGCATTTT.

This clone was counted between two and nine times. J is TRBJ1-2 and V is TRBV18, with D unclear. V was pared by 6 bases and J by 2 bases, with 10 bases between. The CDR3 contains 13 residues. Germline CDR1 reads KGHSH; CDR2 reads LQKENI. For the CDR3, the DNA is TGTGCCAGCTCCATGGGAGACAACTATGGCTACACCTTC. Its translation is CASSMGDNYGYTF.

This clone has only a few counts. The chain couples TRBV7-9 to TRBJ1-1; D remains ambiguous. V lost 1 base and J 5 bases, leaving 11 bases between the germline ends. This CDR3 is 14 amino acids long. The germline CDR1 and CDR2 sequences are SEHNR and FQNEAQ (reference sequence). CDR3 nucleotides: TGTGCCAGCAGCTTAGACTTAAAGGAGACTGAAGCTTTCTTT. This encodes CASSLDLKETEAFF.

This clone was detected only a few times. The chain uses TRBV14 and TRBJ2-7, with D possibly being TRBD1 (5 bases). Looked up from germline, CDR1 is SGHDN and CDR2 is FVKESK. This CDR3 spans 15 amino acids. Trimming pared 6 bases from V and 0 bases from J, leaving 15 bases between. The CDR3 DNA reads TGTGCCAGCAGTCTTAGGTCAGGGAACTCCTACGAGCAGTACTTC. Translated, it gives CASSLRSGNSYEQYF.

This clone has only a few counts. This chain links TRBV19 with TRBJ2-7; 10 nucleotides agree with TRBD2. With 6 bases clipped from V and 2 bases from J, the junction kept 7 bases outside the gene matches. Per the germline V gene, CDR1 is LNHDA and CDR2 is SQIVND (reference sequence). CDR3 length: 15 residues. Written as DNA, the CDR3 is TGTGCCAGTAGGTTTCGAACTAGCGGGACCTACGAGCAGTACTTC. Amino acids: CASRFRTSGTYEQYF.

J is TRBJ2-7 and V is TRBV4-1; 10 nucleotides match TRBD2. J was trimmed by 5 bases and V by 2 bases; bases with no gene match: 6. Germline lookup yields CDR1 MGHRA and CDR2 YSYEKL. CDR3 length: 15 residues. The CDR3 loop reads CASSQLGLAKNEQYF. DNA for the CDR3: TGCGCCAGCAGCCAACTGGGACTAGCGAAGAACGAGCAGTACTTC.

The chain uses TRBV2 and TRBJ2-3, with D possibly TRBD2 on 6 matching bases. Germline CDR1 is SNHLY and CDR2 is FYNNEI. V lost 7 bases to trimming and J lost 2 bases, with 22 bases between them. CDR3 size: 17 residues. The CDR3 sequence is CASIGIGAGWDTDTQYF. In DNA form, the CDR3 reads TGTGCCAGCATAGGGATAGGAGCGGGTTGGGACACAGATACGCAGTATTTT. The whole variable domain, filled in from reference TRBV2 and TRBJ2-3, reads EPEVTQTPSHQVTQMGQEVILRCVPISNHLYFYWYRQILGQKVEFLVSFYNNEISEKSEIFDDQFSVERPDGSNFTLKIRSTKLEDSAMYFCASIGIGAGWDTDTQYFGPGTRLTVL.

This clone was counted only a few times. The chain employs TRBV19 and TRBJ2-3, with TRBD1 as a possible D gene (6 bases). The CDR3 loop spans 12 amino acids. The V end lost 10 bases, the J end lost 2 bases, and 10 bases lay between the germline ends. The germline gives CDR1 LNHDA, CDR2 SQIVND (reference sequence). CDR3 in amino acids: CAIQGTTDTQYF. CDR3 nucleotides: TGTGCCATTCAGGGGACCACAGATACGCAGTATTTT. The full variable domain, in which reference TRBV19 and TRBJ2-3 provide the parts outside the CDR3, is DGGITQSPKYLFRKEGQNVTLSCEQNLNHDAMYWYRQDPGQGLRLIYYSQIVNDFQKGDIAEGYSVSREKKESFPLTVTSAQKNPTAFYLCAIQGTTDTQYFGPGTRLTVL.